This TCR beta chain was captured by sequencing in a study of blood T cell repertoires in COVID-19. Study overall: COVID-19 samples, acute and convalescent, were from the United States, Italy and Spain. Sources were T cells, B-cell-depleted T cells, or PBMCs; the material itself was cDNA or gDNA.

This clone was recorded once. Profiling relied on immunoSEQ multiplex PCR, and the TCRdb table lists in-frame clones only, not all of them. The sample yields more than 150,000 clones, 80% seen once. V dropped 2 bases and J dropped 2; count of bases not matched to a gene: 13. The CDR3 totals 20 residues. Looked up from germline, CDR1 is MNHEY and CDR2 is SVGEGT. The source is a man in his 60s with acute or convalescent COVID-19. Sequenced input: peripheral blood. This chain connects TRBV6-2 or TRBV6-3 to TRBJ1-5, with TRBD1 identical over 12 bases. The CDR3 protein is CASSYQAGTGGVGGNQPQHF. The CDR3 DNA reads TGTGCCAGCAGTTACCAAGCCGGGACAGGGGGCGTCGGAGGCAATCAGCCCCAGCATTTT.